This T cell receptor beta chain was identified during a study of human T cells and chemical hapten exposure. Across the study: On the upper back, patch tests were applied with 0.01% DPC and read at 6 days. Slight volume differences across pooled libraries mainly accounted for varying per-sample TCR yields. Study findings and constraints: Significantly greater numbers of large CDR3 similarity clusters came from expanded TCRs than from controls.

Study processing details: Across samples, TCR counts had a median of roughly 100,000 and ranged from roughly 23,224 to 690,600. TCRdb re-called the RACE reads through MiXCR, storing one row per CDR3 protein. Clone size and V and J calls follow TCRdb, not the original study. The table has a few hundred thousand distinct CDR3 sequences, around 4.8% seen once. CDR1 is MNHEY and CDR2 is SMNVEV in the germline V gene (reference sequence). Trimming cost V 8 bases and J 6 bases; bases outside gene matches: 8. The CDR3 is 14 amino acids. This clonotype occurred a few times. Its antigen is not identified. Noted time point: patch test 1, 2 weeks after DPC sensitization. This sample's treatment: therapeutic diphenylcyclopropenone sensitization with weekly scalp DPC.

The rearrangement links TRBV27 to TRBJ1-5; 9 nucleotides agree with TRBD1. Sequenced material: whole blood, taken in connection with sensitization to the hapten diphenylcyclopropenone (DPC). The sequence derives from a woman aged 50 to 60 with alopecia areata. Some clones in this sample may be carry-over from other donors' samples. This CDR3 is CASVEDRGGQPQHF. CDR3 coding DNA: TGTGCCAGCGTAGAGGACAGGGGCGGTCAGCCCCAGCATTTT.